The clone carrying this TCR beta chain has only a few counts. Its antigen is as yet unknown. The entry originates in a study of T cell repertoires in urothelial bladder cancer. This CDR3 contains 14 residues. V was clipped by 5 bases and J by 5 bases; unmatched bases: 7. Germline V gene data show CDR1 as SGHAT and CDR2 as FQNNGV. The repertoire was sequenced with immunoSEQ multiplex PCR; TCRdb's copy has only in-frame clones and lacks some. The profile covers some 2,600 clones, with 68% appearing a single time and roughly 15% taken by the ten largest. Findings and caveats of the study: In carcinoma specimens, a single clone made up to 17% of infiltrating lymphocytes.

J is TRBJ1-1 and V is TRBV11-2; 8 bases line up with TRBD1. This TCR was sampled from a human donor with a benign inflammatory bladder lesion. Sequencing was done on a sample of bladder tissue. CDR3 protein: CASSRQNRGTEAFF. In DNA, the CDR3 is TGTGCCAGCAGCCGTCAAAACAGGGGGACTGAAGCTTTCTTT.